This TCR beta chain was sequenced in a study of blood T cells in healthy people across ages. Germline lookup yields CDR1 MDHEN and CDR2 SYDVKM. Trimming took 2 bases from V and 8 from J, leaving 12 bases between them. CDR3 length: 13 residues. Combining a sample-barcoded 5' primer with a J-beta primer mix, a second PCR ran for 7 to 11 cycles. MiXCR was run by TCRdb on the 5' RACE reads, yielding one entry per CDR3 protein. Of approximately 880,000 distinct CDR3 sequences detected, around 46% appear once; the ten largest clones hold 13%. This sequence joins TRBV28 and TRBJ1-2; tentative D call: TRBD1 (6 bases). Sequences were obtained from blood. This clonotype was sampled from a man aged 25-40 years in good health. Written as DNA, the CDR3 is TGTGCCAGCAGTTTAATGGGGGCGGGCGGCTACACCTTC. Translating gives CASSLMGAGGYTF.